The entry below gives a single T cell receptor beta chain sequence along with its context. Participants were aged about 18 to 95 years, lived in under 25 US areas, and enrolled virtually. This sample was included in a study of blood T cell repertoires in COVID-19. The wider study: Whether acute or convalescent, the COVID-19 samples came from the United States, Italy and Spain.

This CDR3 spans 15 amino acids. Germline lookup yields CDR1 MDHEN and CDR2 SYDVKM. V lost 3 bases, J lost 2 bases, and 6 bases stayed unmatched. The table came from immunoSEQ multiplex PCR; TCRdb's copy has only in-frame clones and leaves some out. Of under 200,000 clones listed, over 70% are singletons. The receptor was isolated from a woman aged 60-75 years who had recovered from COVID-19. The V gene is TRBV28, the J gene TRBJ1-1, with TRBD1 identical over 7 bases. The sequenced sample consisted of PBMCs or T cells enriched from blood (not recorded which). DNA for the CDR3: TGTGCCAGCAGTTTGTTGCGGACAGGTAACACTGAAGCTTTCTTT. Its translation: CASSLLRTGNTEAFF.